This TCR beta chain was observed in a study of CD8 T cell repertoires and HIV-1 epitope variants. V lost 4 bases and J 3 bases, leaving 9 bases between the germline ends. CDR1 is SQVTM and CDR2 is ANQGSEA in the germline V gene. The CDR3 sequence is 13 residues long. The method was immunoSEQ multiplex PCR; TCRdb's version includes in-frame clones alone and lacks a portion of them. The table shows 2,000 to 3,000 clones, with about two thirds occurring only once. Comment on this clone: Its matching antigen is unknown.

This chain uses TRBV29-1 with TRBJ2-2, with D uncertain. The TCR comes from a male donor with HIV. Specimen: cultured CD8+ T cells derived from PBMCs. CDR3 nucleotides: TGCAGCGTTGTCCCAGGTGACACCGGGGAGCTGTTTTTT. It yields the protein CSVVPGDTGELFF.